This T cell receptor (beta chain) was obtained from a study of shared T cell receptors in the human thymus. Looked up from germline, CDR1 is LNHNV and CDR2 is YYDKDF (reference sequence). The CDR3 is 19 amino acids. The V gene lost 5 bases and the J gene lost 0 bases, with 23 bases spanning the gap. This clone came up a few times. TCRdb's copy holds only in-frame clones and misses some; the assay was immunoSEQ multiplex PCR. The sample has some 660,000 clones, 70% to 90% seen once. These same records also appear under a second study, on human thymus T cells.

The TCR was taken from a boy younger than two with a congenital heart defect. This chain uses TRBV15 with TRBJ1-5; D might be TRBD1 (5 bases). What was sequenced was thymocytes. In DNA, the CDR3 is TGTGCCACCAGCCCTAGGGTATGCGGGGGAAGGGATAGCAATCAGCCCCAGCATTTT. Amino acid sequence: CATSPRVCGGRDSNQPQHF.